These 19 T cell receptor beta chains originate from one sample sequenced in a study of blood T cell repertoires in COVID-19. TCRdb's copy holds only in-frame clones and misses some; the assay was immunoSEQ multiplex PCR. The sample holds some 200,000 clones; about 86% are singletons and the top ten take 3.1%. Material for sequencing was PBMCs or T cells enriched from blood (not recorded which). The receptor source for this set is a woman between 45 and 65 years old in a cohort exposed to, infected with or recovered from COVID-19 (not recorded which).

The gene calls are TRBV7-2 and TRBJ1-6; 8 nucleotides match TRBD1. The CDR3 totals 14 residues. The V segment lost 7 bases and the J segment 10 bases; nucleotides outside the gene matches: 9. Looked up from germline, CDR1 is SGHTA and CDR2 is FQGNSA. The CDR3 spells CASTQDREYSPLHF. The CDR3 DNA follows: TGTGCCAGCACCCAGGACAGGGAATACTCACCCCTCCACTTT.

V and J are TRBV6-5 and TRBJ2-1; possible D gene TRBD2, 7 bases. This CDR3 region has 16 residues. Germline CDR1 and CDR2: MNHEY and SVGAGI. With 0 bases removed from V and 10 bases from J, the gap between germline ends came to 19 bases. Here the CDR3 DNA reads TGTGCCAGCAGTTACTCAGGGGGGGCCTTACCAATGGAGCAGTTCTTC. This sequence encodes CASSYSGGALPMEQFF.

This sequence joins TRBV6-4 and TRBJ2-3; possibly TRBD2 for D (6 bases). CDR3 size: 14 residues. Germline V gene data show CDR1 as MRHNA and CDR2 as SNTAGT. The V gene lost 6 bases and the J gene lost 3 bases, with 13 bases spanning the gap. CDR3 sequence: CASRSGQLTDTQYF. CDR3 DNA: TGTGCCAGCAGGAGCGGGCAGTTAACAGATACGCAGTATTTT.

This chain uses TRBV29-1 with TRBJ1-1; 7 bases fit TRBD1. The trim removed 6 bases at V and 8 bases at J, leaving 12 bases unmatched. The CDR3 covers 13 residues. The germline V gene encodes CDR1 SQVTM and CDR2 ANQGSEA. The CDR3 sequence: CSVQIGQDREAFF. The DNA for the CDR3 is TGCAGCGTCCAAATCGGACAGGACCGAGAAGCTTTCTTT.

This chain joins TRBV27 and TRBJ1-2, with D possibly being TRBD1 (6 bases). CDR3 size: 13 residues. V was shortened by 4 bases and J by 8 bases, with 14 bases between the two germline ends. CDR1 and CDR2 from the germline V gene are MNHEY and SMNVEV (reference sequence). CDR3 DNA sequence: TGTGCCAGCAGTTACGGCAGGGGATGGGGCTACACCTTC. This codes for CASSYGRGWGYTF.

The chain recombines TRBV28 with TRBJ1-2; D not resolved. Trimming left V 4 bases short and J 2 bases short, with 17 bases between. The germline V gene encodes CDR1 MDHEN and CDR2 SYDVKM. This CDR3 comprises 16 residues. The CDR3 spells CASSSNGFGGNYGYTF. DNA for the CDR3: TGTGCCAGCAGTTCTAATGGGTTCGGAGGAAACTATGGCTACACCTTC.

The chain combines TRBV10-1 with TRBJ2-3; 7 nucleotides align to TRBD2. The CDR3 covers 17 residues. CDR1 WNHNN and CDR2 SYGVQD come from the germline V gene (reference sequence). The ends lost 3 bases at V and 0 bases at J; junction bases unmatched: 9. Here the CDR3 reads CASSEAGLRASTDTQYF. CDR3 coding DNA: TGCGCCAGCAGTGAAGCGGGGCTAAGAGCTAGCACAGATACGCAGTATTTT.

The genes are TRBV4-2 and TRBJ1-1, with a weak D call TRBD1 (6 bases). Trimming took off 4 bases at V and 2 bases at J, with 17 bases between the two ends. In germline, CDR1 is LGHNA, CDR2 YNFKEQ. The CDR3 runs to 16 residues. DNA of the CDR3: TGTGCCAGCAGCCTCGACCCATCGACAGGAAACACTGAAGCTTTCTTT. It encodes CASSLDPSTGNTEAFF.

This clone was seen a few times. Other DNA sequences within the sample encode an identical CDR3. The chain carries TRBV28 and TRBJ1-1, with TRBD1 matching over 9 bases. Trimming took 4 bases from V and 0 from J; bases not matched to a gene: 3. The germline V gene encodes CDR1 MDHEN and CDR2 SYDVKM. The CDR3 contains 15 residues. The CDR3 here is CASSSTGGMNTEAFF. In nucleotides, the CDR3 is TGTGCCAGCAGTTCTACAGGGGGCATGAACACTGAAGCTTTCTTT. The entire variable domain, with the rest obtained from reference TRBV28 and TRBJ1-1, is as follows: DVKVTQSSRYLVKRTGEKVFLECVQDMDHENMFWYRQDPGLGLRLIYFSYDVKMKEKGDIPEGYSVSREKKERFSLILESASTNQTSMYLCASSSTGGMNTEAFFGQGTRLTVV.

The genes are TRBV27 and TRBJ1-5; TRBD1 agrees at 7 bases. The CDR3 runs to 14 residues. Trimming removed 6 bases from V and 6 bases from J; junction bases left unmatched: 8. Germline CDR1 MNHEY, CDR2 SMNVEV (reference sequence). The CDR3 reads CASRPQGPSQPQHF. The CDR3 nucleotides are TGTGCCAGCAGACCACAGGGGCCAAGTCAGCCCCAGCATTTT.

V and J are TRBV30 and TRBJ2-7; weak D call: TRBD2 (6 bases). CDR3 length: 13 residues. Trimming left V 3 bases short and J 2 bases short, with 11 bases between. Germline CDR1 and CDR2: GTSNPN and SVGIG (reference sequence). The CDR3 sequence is CAWSGGSTYEQYF. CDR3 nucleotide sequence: TGTGCCTGGAGCGGGGGATCAACCTACGAGCAGTACTTC.

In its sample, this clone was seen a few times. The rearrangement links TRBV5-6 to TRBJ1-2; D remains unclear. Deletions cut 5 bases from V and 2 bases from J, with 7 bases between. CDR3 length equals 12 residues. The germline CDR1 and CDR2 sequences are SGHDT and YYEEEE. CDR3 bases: TGTGCCAGCAGTGTCAGGAACTATGGCTACACCTTC. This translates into CASSVRNYGYTF.

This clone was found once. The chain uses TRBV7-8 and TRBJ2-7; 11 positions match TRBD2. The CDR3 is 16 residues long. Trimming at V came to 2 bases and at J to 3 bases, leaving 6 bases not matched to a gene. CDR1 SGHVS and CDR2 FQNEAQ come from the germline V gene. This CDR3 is CASSLLGTSGSYEQYF. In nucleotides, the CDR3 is TGTGCCAGCAGCTTATTGGGGACTAGCGGAAGCTACGAGCAGTACTTC.

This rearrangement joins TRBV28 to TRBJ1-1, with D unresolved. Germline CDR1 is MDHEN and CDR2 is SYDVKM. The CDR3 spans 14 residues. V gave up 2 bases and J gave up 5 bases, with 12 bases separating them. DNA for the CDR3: TGTGCCAGCAGTTTACGCGGCCGATGGACTGAAGCTTTCTTT. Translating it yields CASSLRGRWTEAFF.

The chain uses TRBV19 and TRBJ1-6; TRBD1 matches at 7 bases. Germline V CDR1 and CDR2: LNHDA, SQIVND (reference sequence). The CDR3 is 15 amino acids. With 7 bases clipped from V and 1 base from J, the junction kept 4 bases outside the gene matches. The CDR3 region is CASTKTGSYNSPLHF. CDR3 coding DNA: TGTGCCAGTACCAAGACAGGGTCCTATAATTCACCCCTCCACTTT. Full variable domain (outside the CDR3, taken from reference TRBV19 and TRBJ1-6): DGGITQSPKYLFRKEGQNVTLSCEQNLNHDAMYWYRQDPGQGLRLIYYSQIVNDFQKGDIAEGYSVSREKKESFPLTVTSAQKNPTAFYLCASTKTGSYNSPLHFGNGTRLTVT.

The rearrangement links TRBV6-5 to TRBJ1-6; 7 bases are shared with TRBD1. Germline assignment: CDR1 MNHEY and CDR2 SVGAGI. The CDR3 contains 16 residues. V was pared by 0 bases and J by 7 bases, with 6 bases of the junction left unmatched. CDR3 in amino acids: CASSYSRYRGNSPLHF. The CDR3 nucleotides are TGTGCCAGCAGTTACTCGAGGTACAGGGGAAATTCACCCCTCCACTTT.

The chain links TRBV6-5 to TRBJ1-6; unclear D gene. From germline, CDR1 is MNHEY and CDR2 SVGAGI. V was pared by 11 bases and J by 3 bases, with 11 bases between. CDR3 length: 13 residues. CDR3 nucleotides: TGTGCCGTCGCCGAGCACTATAATTCACCCCTCCACTTT. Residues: CAVAEHYNSPLHF.

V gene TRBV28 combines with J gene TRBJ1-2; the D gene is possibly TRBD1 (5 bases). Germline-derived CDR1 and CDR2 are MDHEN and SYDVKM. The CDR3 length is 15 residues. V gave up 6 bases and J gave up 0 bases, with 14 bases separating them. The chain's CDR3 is CASSTLTDSNYGYTF. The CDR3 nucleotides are TGTGCCAGCAGCACCTTGACAGATTCTAACTATGGCTACACCTTC.

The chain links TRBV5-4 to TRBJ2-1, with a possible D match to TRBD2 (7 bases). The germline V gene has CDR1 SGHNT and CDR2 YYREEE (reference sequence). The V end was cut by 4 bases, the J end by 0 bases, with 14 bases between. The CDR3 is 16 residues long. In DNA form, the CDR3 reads TGTGCCAGCAGCCCGCCGGGGGGCCGCTCCTACAATGAGCAGTTCTTC. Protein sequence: CASSPPGGRSYNEQFF. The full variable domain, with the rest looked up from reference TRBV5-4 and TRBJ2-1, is ETGVTQSPTHLIKTRGQQVTLRCSSQSGHNTVSWYQQALGQGPQFIFQYYREEENGRGNFPPRFSGLQFPNYSSELNVNALELDDSALYLCASSPPGGRSYNEQFFGPGTRLTVL.